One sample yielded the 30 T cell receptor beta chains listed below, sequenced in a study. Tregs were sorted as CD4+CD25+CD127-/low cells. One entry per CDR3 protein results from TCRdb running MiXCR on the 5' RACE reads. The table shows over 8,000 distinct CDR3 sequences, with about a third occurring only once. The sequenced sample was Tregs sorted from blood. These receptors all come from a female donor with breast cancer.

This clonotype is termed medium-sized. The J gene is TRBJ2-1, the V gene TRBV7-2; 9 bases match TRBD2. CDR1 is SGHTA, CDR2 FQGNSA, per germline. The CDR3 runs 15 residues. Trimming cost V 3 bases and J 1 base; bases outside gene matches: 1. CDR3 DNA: TGTGCCAGCAGCTTTAGCGGGAGATCCTACAATGAGCAGTTCTTC. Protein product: CASSFSGRSYNEQFF.

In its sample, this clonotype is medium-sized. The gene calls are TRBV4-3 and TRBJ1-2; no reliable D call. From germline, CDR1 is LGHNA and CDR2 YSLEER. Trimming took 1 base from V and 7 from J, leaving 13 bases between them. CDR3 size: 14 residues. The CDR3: CASSQVARPGGYTF. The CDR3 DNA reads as TGCGCCAGCAGCCAAGTTGCGCGCCCCGGTGGCTACACCTTC.

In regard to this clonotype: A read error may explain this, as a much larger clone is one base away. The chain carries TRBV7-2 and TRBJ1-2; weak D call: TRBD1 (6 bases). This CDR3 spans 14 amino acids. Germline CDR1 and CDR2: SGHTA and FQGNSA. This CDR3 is CDSSLVGGSYGYTF. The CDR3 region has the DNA TGTGACAGCAGCTTAGTTGGGGGCAGCTATGGCTACACCTTC. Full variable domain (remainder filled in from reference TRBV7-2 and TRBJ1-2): GAGVSQSPSNKVTEKGKDVELRCDPISGHTALYWYRQSLGQGLEFLIYFQGNSAPDKSGLPSDRFSAERTGGSVSTLTIQRTQQEDSAVYLCDSSLVGGSYGYTFGSGTRLTVV.

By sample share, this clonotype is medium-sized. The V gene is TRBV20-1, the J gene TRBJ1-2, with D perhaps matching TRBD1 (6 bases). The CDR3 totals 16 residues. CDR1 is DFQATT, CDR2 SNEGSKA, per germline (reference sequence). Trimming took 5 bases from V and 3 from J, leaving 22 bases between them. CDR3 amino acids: CSAHRSQGLEDYGYTF. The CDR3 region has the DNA TGCAGTGCTCACAGATCTCAGGGGTTGGAAGACTATGGCTACACCTTC.

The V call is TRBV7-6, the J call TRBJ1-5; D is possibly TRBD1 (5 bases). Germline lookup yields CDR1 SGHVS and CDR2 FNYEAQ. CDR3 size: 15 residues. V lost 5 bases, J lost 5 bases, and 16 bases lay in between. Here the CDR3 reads CASSEQNGGDQPQHF. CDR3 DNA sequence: TGTGCCAGCAGCGAACAAAATGGGGGAGATCAGCCCCAGCATTTT.

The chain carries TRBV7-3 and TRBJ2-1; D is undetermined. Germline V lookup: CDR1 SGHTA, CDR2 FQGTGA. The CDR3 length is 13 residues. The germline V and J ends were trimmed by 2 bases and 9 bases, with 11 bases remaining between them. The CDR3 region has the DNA TGTGCCAGCAGCTTATCCGGCGCCCGTGAGCAGTTCTTC. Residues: CASSLSGAREQFF.

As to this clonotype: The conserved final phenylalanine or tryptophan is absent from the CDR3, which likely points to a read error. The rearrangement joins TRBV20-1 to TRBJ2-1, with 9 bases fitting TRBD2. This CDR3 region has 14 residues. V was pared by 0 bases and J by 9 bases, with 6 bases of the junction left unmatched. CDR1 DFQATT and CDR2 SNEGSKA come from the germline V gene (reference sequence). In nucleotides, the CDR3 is TGCAGTGCTAGAGAGCTAGCGGGATTAACTGAGCAGTTCATC. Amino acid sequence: CSARELAGLTEQFI.

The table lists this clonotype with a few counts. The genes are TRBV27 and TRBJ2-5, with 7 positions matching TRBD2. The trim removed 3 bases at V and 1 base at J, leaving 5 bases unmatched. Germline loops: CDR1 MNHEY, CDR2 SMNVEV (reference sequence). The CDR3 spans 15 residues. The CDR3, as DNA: TGTGCCAGCAGTTTTGGGCCTAGCGGCCAAGAGACCCAGTACTTC. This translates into CASSFGPSGQETQYF.

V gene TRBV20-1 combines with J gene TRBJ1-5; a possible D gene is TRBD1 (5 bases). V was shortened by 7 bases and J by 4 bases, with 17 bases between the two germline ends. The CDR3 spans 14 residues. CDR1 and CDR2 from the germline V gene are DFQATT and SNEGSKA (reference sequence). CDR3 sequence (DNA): TGCAGTGTGACCGCGGGGCTTCCTAATCAGCCCCAGCATTTT. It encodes CSVTAGLPNQPQHF.

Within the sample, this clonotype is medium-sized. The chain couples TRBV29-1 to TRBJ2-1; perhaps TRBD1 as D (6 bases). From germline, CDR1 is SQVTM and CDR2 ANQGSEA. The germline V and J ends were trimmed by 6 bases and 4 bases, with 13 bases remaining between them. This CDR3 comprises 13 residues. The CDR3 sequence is CSVQGDKYNEQFF. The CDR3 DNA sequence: TGCAGCGTACAGGGCGATAAATACAATGAGCAGTTCTTC.

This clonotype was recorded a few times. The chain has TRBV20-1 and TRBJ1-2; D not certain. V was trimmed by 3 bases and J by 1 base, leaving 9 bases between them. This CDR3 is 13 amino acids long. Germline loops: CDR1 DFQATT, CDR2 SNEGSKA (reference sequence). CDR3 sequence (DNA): TGCAGTGCTAGTCTGGGTTTTAACTATGGCTACACCTTC. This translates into CSASLGFNYGYTF.

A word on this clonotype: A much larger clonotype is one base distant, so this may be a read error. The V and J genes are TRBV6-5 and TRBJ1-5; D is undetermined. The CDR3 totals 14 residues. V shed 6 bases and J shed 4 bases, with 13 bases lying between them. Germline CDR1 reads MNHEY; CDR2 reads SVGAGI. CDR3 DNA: TGTGCCAGCAGGAAAGTACAGTTGAATCAGCCCCAGCATTTT. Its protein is CASRKVQLNQPQHF.

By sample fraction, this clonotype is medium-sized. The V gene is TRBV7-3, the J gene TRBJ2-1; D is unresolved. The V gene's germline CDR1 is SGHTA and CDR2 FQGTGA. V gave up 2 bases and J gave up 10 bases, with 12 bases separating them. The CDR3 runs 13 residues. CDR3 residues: CASSLAVSGEQFF. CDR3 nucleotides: TGTGCCAGCAGCTTAGCCGTCTCTGGCGAGCAGTTCTTC.

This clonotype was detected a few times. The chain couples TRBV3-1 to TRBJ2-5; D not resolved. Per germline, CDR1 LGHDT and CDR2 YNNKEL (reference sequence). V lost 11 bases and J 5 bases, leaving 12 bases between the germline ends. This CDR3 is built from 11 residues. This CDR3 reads CALRESETQYF. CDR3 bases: TGTGCCTTAAGGGAATCGGAGACCCAGTACTTC.

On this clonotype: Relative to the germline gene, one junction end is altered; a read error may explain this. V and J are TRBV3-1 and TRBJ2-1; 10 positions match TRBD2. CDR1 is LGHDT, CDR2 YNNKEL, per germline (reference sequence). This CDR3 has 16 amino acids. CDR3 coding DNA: TGTGTCAGCAGCCAAGATCCCGGGACTAGCGCGGATGAGCAGTTCTTC. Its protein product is CVSSQDPGTSADEQFF.

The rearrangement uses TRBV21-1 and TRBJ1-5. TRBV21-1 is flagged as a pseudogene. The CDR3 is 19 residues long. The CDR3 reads CASSKVREHGLYSNQPQHF. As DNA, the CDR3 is TGTGCCAGCAGCAAAGTGAGGGAACACGGGCTTTATAGCAATCAGCCCCAGCATTTT.

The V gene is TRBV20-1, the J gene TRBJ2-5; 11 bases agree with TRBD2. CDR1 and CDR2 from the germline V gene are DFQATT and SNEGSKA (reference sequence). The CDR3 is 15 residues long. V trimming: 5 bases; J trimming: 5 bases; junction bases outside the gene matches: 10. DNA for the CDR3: TGCAGTGCTGAGGGAACTAGCGGGAGCAGGGAGACCCAGTACTTC. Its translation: CSAEGTSGSRETQYF.

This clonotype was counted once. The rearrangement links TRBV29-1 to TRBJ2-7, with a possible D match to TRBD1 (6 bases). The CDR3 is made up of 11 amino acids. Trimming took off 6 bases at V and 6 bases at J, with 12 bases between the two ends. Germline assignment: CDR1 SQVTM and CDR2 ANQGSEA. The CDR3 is CSVTTGSEQYF. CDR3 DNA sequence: TGCAGCGTCACGACAGGTTCCGAGCAGTACTTC.

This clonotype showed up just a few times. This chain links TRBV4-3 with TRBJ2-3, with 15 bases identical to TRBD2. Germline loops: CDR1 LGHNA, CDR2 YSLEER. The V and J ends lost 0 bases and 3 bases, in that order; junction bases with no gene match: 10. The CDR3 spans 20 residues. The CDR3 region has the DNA TGCGCCAGCAGCCAAGAGTTAGGGACTAGCGGGAGGATTGTAACAGATACGCAGTATTTT. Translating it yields CASSQELGTSGRIVTDTQYF.

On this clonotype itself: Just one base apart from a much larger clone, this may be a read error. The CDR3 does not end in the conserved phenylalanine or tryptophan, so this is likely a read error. The CDR3 loop is CSAGRLDSYNEQFL. The CDR3 coding sequence is TGCAGTGCTGGTCGGCTTGACTCCTACAATGAGCAGTTCCTC. The rearrangement joins TRBV20-1 to TRBJ2-1; D gene ambiguous. This CDR3 region has 14 residues. Trimming shortened V by 5 bases and J by 0 bases, and 11 bases separated the two germline ends. From germline, CDR1 is DFQATT and CDR2 SNEGSKA (reference sequence).

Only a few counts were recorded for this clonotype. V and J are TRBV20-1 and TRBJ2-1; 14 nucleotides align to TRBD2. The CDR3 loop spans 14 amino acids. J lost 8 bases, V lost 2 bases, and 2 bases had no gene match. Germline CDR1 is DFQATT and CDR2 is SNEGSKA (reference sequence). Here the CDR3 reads CSARSGLAGDEQFF. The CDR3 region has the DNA TGCAGTGCTAGATCGGGACTAGCGGGAGATGAGCAGTTCTTC.

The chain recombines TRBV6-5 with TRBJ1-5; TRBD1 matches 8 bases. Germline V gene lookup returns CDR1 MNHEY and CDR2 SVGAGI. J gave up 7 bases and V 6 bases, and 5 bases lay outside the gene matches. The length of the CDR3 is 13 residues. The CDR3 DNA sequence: TGTGCCAGCAGATCAGGGGGCGACCAGCCCCAGCATTTT. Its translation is CASRSGGDQPQHF.

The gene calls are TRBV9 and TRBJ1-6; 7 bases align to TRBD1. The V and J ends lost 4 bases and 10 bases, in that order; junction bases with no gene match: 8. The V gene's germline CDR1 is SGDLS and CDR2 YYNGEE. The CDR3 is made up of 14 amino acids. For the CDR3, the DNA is TGTGCCAGCAGCCCAAGACAGGGCAGCTCACCCCTCCACTTT. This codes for CASSPRQGSSPLHF.

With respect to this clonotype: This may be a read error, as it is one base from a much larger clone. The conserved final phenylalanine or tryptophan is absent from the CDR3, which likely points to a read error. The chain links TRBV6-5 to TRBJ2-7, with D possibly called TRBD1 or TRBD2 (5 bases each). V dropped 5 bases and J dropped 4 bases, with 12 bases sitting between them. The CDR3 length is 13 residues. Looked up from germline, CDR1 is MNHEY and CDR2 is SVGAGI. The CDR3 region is CASSSEGLYEQYL. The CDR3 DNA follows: TGTGCCAGCAGTAGTGAGGGGTTGTACGAGCAGTACCTC.

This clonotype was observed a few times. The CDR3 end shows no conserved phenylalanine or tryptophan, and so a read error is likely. CDR3 in amino acids: CSVDTTQGGEQYY. CDR3 sequence (DNA): TGCAGCGTTGACACCACACAGGGAGGCGAGCAGTACTAC. V usage is TRBV29-1 and J usage is TRBJ2-7; D is possibly TRBD1 or TRBD2 (6 bases each). The CDR3 runs to 13 residues. V was clipped by 3 bases and J by 6 bases, with 15 bases between them. Germline V gives CDR1 SQVTM, CDR2 ANQGSEA.

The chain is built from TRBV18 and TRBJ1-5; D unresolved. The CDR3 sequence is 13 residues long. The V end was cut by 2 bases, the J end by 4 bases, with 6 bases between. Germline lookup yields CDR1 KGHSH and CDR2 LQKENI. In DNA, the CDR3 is TGTGCCAGCTCACCATCGGGGAATCAGCCCCAGCATTTT. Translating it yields CASSPSGNQPQHF.

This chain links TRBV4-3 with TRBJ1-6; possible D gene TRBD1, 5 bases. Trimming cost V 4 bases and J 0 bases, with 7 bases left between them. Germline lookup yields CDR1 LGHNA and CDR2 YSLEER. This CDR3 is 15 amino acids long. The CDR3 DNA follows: TGCGCCAGCAGCCGACAGAGCTCCTATAATTCACCCCTCCACTTT. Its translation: CASSRQSSYNSPLHF.

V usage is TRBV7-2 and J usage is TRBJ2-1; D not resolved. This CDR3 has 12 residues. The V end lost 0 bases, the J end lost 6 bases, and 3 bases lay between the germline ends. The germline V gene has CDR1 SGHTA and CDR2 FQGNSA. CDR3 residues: CASSLAVNEQFF. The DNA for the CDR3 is TGTGCCAGCAGCTTAGCCGTCAATGAGCAGTTCTTC.

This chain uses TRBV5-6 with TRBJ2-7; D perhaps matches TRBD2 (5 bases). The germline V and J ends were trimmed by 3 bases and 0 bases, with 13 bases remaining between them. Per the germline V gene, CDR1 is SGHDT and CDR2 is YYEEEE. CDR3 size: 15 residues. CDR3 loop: CASSSGLGSSYEQYV. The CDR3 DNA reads TGTGCCAGCAGCTCAGGATTGGGGAGCTCCTACGAGCAGTACGTC.

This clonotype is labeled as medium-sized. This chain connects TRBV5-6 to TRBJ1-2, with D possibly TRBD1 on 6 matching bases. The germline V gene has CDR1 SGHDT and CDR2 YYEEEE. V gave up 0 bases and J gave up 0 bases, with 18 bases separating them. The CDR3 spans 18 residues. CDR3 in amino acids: CASSLDVSGGPSNYGYTF. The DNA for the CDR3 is TGTGCCAGCAGCTTGGACGTGTCGGGGGGCCCATCTAACTATGGCTACACCTTC.